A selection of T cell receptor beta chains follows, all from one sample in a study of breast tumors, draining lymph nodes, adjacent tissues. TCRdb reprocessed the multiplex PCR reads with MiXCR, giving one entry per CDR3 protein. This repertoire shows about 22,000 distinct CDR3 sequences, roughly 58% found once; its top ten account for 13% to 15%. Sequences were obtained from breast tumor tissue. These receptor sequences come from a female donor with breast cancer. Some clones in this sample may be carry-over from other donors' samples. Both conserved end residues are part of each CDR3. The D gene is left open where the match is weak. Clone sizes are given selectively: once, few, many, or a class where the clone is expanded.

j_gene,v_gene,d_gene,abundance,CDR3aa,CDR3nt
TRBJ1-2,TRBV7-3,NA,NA,CASSPTGGNYGYTF,TGTGCCAGCAGCCCCACGGGGGGTAACTATGGCTACACCTTC
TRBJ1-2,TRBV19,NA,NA,CASSTGVAYYGYTF,TGTGCCAGTAGTACAGGCGTGGCATACTATGGCTACACCTTC
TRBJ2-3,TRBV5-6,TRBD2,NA,CASSFGLAGGLDTQYF,TGTGCCAGCAGCTTTGGACTAGCGGGAGGTTTAGATACGCAGTATTTT
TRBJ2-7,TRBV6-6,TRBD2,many,CASSHFGTSDTLGYEQYF,TGTGCCAGCAGTCACTTCGGGACTAGCGACACTTTAGGCTACGAGCAGTACTTC
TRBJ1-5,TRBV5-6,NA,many,CASSLRGSNQPQHF,TGTGCCAGCAGCTTGCGAGGGAGCAATCAGCCCCAGCATTTT
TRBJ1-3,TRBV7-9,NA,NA,CASSLGTRNTIYF,TGTGCCAGCAGCTTAGGCACGAGAAACACCATATATTTT
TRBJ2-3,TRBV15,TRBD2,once,CATSRDRREDTDTQYF,TGTGCCACCAGCAGAGATAGGCGGGAGGATACAGATACGCAGTATTTT
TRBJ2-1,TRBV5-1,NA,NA,CASRLGNEQFF,TGCGCCAGCAGATTGGGAAATGAGCAGTTCTTC
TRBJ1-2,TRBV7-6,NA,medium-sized,CASSSTSSGTSYGYTF,TGTGCCAGCAGCTCAACCTCATCCGGGACCAGCTATGGCTACACCTTC
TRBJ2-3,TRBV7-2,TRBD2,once,CASSFSGSGLDTQYF,TGTGCCAGCAGTTTTAGCGGGAGCGGGTTGGATACGCAGTATTTT
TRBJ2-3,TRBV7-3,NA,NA,CASSSAGAVLEDTQYF,TGTGCCAGCAGCTCCGCCGGAGCCGTACTGGAAGATACGCAGTATTTT
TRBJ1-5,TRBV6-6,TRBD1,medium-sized,CASSFRTDRGSNQPQHF,TGTGCCAGCAGTTTTCGTACGGACAGGGGAAGCAATCAGCCCCAGCATTTT
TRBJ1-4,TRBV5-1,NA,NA,CASSPGRGTNEKLFF,TGCGCCAGCAGCCCAGGTCGTGGGACTAATGAAAAACTGTTTTTT
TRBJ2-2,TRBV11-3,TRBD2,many,CASSSPPWTSGIPHNTGELFF,TGTGCCAGCAGCTCTCCTCCCTGGACTAGCGGGATTCCCCATAACACCGGGGAGCTGTTTTTT
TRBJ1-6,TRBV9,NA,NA,CASSVAGENSPLHF,TGTGCCAGCAGCGTAGCGGGAGAGAATTCACCCCTCCACTTT
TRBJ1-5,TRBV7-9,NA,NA,CASSLGTYSNQPQHF,TGTGCCAGCAGCTTAGGGACTTATAGCAATCAGCCCCAGCATTTT
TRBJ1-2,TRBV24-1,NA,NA,CATSDGGNYGYTF,TGTGCCACCAGTGATGGGGGAAACTATGGCTACACCTTC
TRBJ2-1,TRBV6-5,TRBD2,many,CASSYSSGSSYNEQFF,TGTGCCAGCAGTTACTCCAGCGGGAGCTCCTACAATGAGCAGTTCTTC
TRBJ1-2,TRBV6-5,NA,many,CASTKDGVDYGYTF,TGTGCCAGCACCAAAGACGGGGTCGACTATGGCTACACCTTC